Each of the 15 T cell receptor beta chains below was sequenced from the same sample in a study of T cells in Graves' hyperthyroidism and ophthalmopathy. It was RNA transcripts that yielded the amplified TCR beta CDR3 regions. Researchers ran a first-round RT-PCR on the TCR CDR3 using the HTBI primer set. TCRdb independently ran MiXCR on the multiplex PCR reads; one entry per CDR3 protein. The data hold under 400,000 distinct CDR3 sequences, with approximately 14% observed a single time. Sequenced input: blood. The receptors were gathered from a woman under 30 with Graves' hyperthyroidism that later progressed to Graves' ophthalmopathy.

This clonotype was seen just once. The chain joins TRBV19 to TRBJ2-7; D possibly corresponds to TRBD1 (6 bases). Germline lookup yields CDR1 LNHDA and CDR2 SQIVND (reference sequence). CDR3 length: 15 residues. Trimming left V 4 bases short and J 0 bases short, with 13 bases between. The CDR3 loop reads CASSKRGMSSYEQYF. DNA for the CDR3: TGTGCCAGTAGTAAGAGGGGGATGAGCTCCTACGAGCAGTACTTC.

This clonotype was seen ten or more times. CDR3 sequence (DNA): TGTGCCAGCAGAGCCAACCAGAAGCGGAAACTGTTTTTT. This encodes CASRANQKRKLFF. The J gene is TRBJ1-4, the V gene TRBV27; no definite D call. The V end lost 6 bases, the J end lost 11 bases, and 16 bases lay between the germline ends. CDR3 length equals 13 residues. From germline, CDR1 is MNHEY and CDR2 SMNVEV (reference sequence).

With regard to this clonotype: A much larger clone sits a single nucleotide away, making a read error possible. The rearrangement uses TRBV18 and TRBJ2-3; D is undetermined. The length of the CDR3 is 15 residues. Germline CDR1 is KGHSH and CDR2 is LQKENI. V lost 5 bases and J lost 2, with 14 bases in between. The chain's CDR3 is CASSAGSRTTDTQYF. CDR3 bases: TGTGCCAGCTCAGCAGGCTCCAGGACCACAGATACGCAGTATTTT.

Many counts were recorded for this clonotype. V and J are TRBV2 and TRBJ1-4; D perhaps matches TRBD1 (6 bases). This CDR3 contains 15 residues. V lost 2 bases, J lost 7 bases, and 14 bases lay in between. Germline lookup yields CDR1 SNHLY and CDR2 FYNNEI. CDR3 sequence reads: CASSESPGGGEKLFF. CDR3 coding DNA: TGTGCCAGCAGTGAATCCCCGGGGGGCGGTGAAAAACTGTTTTTT.

This clonotype has a count of ten or more. The chain combines TRBV18 with TRBJ2-7, with D unresolved. V lost 6 bases, J lost 3 bases, and 12 bases lay in between. Per the germline V gene, CDR1 is KGHSH and CDR2 is LQKENI. The CDR3 totals 13 residues. CDR3 sequence: CASSRRQDYEQYF. The CDR3 nucleotides are TGTGCCAGCTCCCGGCGGCAGGACTACGAGCAGTACTTC.

The chain employs TRBV19 and TRBJ2-1; the match to TRBD2 covers 13 bases. This CDR3 has 14 amino acids. V trimming: 6 bases; J trimming: 9 bases; junction bases outside the gene matches: 5. Germline lookup yields CDR1 LNHDA and CDR2 SQIVND (reference sequence). The CDR3 here is CASSWTSGSIEQFF. In nucleotides, the CDR3 is TGTGCCAGTAGCTGGACTAGCGGGAGTATTGAGCAGTTCTTC.

The chain employs TRBV7-9 and TRBJ2-5; D gene unclear. Deletions cut 1 base from V and 5 bases from J, with 5 bases between. The CDR3 covers 12 residues. From germline, CDR1 is SEHNR and CDR2 FQNEAQ (reference sequence). The chain's CDR3 is CASSLVTETQYF. DNA for the CDR3: TGTGCCAGCAGCTTAGTTACGGAGACCCAGTACTTC.

This clonotype has just a few counts. A junction end diverges from the germline sequence, so it may reflect a read error. The rearrangement uses TRBV11-2 and TRBJ1-3; 9 bases align to TRBD1. Germline lookup yields CDR1 SGHAT and CDR2 FQNNGV. The CDR3 is 16 residues long. CDR3 protein: CASSSGQGFVGDTIYF. As DNA, the CDR3 is TGTGCCAGCAGCTCCGGACAGGGGTTCGTTGGAGACACCATATATTTT. The full variable domain, its missing parts supplied by reference TRBV11-2 and TRBJ1-3, is EAGVAQSPRYKIIEKRQSVAFWCNPISGHATLYWYQQILGQGPKLLIQFQNNGVVDDSQLPKDRFSAERLKGVDSTLKIQPAKLEDSAVYLCASSSGQGFVGDTIYFGEGSWLTVV.

This clonotype appeared many times. This rearrangement joins TRBV30 to TRBJ1-1; D unclear. V was shortened by 0 bases and J by 1 base, with 15 bases between the two germline ends. The CDR3 covers 16 residues. Germline CDR1 and CDR2: GTSNPN and SVGIG (reference sequence). The CDR3 DNA reads as TGTGCCTGGAGTGTACTATTGAGAGGGAGGAACACTGAAGCTTTCTTT. It codes for CAWSVLLRGRNTEAFF.

This clonotype was picked up a small number of times. In DNA, the CDR3 is TGTGCCAGCAGTTACGGACAGAAGGATAACTATGGCTACACCTTC. As protein: CASSYGQKDNYGYTF. The rearrangement joins TRBV6-6 to TRBJ1-2, with D possibly matching TRBD1 (6 bases). CDR3 length equals 15 residues. The germline V gene encodes CDR1 MNHNY and CDR2 SVGAGI (reference sequence). V was shortened by 2 bases and J by 1 base, with 11 bases between the two germline ends.

Note on this clonotype: At one end the junction does not follow the germline gene, possibly because of a read error. The chain is built from TRBV29-1 and TRBJ1-5; D unclear. The CDR3 contains 15 residues. CDR1 SQVTM and CDR2 ANQGSEA come from the germline V gene. CDR3 coding DNA: TGCAGCGTTGAAAACATTGGACTAGGGCATCATCCCCAGCATTTT. This sequence encodes CSVENIGLGHHPQHF.

This clonotype was counted many times. V and J are TRBV11-2 and TRBJ1-5, with 10 positions matching TRBD1. Germline V lookup: CDR1 SGHAT, CDR2 FQNNGV. The CDR3 is 15 amino acids. Trimming removed 9 bases from V and 5 bases from J; junction bases left unmatched: 10. CDR3: CASSTGTGDDQPQHF. CDR3 nucleotides: TGTGCCAGTTCGACCGGGACAGGGGACGATCAGCCCCAGCATTTT.

Remarks on this clonotype: At one end the junction does not follow the germline gene, possibly because of a read error. The chain has TRBV7-7 and TRBJ2-5; D not resolved. The CDR3 is 13 residues long. Germline V gives CDR1 SSHAT, CDR2 FNYEAQ (reference sequence). The CDR3 protein is CASSLVLQETQYF. CDR3 nucleotides: TGTGCTAGCAGCTTGGTCCTACAAGAGACCCAGTACTTC.

This clonotype is a singleton in its sample. At one end the junction does not follow the germline gene, possibly because of a read error. The chain employs TRBV30 and TRBJ2-7; TRBD2 might be the D (6 bases). Germline V gene sequence: CDR1 GTSNPN, CDR2 SVGIG (reference sequence). The length of the CDR3 is 15 residues. This CDR3 is CAWSVHLAASYEQSF. The CDR3, as DNA: TGTGCCTGGAGTGTACACTTAGCGGCTTCCTACGAGCAGTCCTTC.

Ten or more counts support this clonotype. The rearrangement joins TRBV28 to TRBJ2-3; no clear D gene. V lost 5 bases to trimming and J lost 2 bases, with 8 bases between them. Germline V gene data show CDR1 as MDHEN and CDR2 as SYDVKM. This CDR3 has 13 residues. CDR3 residues: CASSIGTTDTQYF. CDR3 sequence (DNA): TGTGCCAGCAGTATTGGTACCACAGATACGCAGTATTTT.